Sequencing of this TCR beta chain was carried out in a study of technical replicates of blood from a few donors. Trimming cost V 3 bases and J 1 base; bases outside gene matches: 3. Germline V gene sequence: CDR1 SGHRS, CDR2 YFSETQ. This CDR3 spans 15 amino acids. Method: immunoSEQ multiplex PCR; TCRdb's copy keeps in-frame clones and lacks some. The sample yields 55,000 to 75,000 clones, around 87% seen once. The clonotype was recovered from a human donor in good health. Some clones in this sample may be carry-over from other donors' samples. The sample consisted of PBMCs. V gene TRBV5-1 combines with J gene TRBJ2-3; 9 bases agree with TRBD1. The CDR3 DNA reads as TGCGCCAGCAGCTGGGGACAGGGAGGCACAGATACGCAGTATTTT. Protein product: CASSWGQGGTDTQYF.